This T cell receptor beta chain was profiled in a study of T cell responses to AZD1222 COVID-19 vaccine. Study-level background: Both about-4-week and about-12-week second-dose recipients were combined. Study-wide results and limits: It was only a handful of AZD1222 recipients who were seropositive at baseline. Across spike, vaccine-associated CD4 TCRs were found, dominant at 160-218 and 743-854. Reportedly, nearly half of unique spike TCRs recognized epitopes outside B.1.351/B.1.1.7 mutations.

TCRdb's table, derived via immunoSEQ multiplex PCR, lists solely in-frame clones and lacks some. The sample has more than 100,000 clones; 88% are singletons. Remarks on this clone: Antigen specificity is unknown.

The TCR was taken from an adult in good health. The input for sequencing was peripheral blood, taken on day 0 of AZD1222 vaccination.

The CDR3 coding sequence is TGTGCCAGTAGTATAGGCGGGAGGGCGGGACAAGAGACCCAGTACTTC. This codes for CASSIGGRAGQETQYF. J is TRBJ2-5 and V is TRBV19, with 9 bases lining up with TRBD2. The CDR3 contains 16 residues. Losses at the gene ends were 1 base for V and 2 bases for J; bases not matched to a gene: 5. Germline values: CDR1 LNHDA, CDR2 SQIVND (reference sequence).